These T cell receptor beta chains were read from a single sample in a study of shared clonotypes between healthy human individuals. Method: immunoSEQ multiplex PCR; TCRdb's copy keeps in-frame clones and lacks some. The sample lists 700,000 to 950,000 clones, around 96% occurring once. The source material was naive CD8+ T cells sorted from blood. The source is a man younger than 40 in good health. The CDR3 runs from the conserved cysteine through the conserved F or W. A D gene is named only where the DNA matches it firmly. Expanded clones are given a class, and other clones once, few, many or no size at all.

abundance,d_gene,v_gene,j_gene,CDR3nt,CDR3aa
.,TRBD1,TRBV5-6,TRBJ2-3,TGTGCCAGCAGCTTGGTGGGACAGAGTCTTACGCAGTATTTT,CASSLVGQSLTQYF
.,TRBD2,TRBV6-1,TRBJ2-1,TGTGCCAGCAGTGTTGGCCTAGCGGGAGCAAATGAGCAGTTCTTC,CASSVGLAGANEQFF
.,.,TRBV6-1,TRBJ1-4,TGTGCCAGCCGGACGGGGAAGGGAAAACTGTTTTTT,CASRTGKGKLFF
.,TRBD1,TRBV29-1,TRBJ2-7,TGCAGCGTTGGGGGCGATCGGGGACAGGGATTTTTTTCCTACGAGCAGTACTTC,CSVGGDRGQGFFSYEQYF
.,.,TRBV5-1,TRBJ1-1,TGCGCCAGCAGCTTGGCGGGACAACGAAACACTGAAGCTTTCTTT,CASSLAGQRNTEAFF
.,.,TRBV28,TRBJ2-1,TGTGCCAGCAGTACTCCGGGACCTGACTACAATGAGCAGTTCTTC,CASSTPGPDYNEQFF
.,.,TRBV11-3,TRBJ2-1,TGTGCCAGCAGCTCGGGGGACTCCTACAATGAGCAGTTCTTC,CASSSGDSYNEQFF
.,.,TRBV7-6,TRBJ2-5,TGTGCCAGCAGCTCATTCACAGGGACCAAAGAGACCCAGTACTTC,CASSSFTGTKETQYF
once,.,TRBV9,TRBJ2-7,TGTGCCAGCAGCGTAGCTAATGGGGTTAGCCACGAGCAGTACTTC,CASSVANGVSHEQYF
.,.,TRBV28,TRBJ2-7,TGTGCCAGCAGTTTCCCCCCATCCGTACCATCCTACGAGCAGTACTTC,CASSFPPSVPSYEQYF
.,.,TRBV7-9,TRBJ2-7,TGTGCCAGCAGCTACGACCCGAGCTCCTACGAGCAGTACTTC,CASSYDPSSYEQYF
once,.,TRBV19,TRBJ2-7,TGTGCCAGCGGTCAGGGGTCCTACGAGCAGTACTTC,CASGQGSYEQYF
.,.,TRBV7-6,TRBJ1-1,TGTGCCAGCAGCTTAGCAACCTACACTGAAGCTTTCTTT,CASSLATYTEAFF
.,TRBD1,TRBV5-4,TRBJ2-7,TGTGCCAGCAGCAGCGGCCGGGACAGCTCCTACGAGCAGTACTTC,CASSSGRDSSYEQYF
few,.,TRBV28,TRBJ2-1,TGTGCCAGCAGTTTAGAGGAGCGAGACAATGGGAATGAGCAGTTCTTC,CASSLEERDNGNEQFF
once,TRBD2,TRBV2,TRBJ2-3,TGTGCCAGCACGGGACTAGCGGGAGGGGCCGCACAGACTACGCAGTATTTT,CASTGLAGGAAQTTQYF
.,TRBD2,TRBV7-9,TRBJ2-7,TGTGCCAGCAGCACAACTAGCGACAACTACGAGCAGTACTTC,CASSTTSDNYEQYF
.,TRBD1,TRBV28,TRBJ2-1,TGTGCCAGCAGGTCTAAACCGGGACAGGGCTACAATGAGCAGTTCTTC,CASRSKPGQGYNEQFF
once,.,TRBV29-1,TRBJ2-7,TGCAGCGTCGCAGGTGGGCTAGCGTCGTACGAGCAGTACTTC,CSVAGGLASYEQYF
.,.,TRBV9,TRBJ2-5,TGTGCCAGCAGCGGCGGAGGGGCGGGGGAGACCCAGTACTTC,CASSGGGAGETQYF
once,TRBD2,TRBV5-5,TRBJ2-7,TGTGCCAGCAGCTTGGGGGGCGGGACTACCTACGAGCAGTACTTC,CASSLGGGTTYEQYF
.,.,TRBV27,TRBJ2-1,TGTGCCAGCAGTTCTTGGAGAGGGCTGCGATACACCGGCAATGAGCAGTTCTTC,CASSSWRGLRYTGNEQFF
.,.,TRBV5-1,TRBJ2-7,TGCGCCAGCAGCTTCCGGCAGGGATTCGACGAGCAGTACTTC,CASSFRQGFDEQYF
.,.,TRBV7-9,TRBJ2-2,TGTGCCAGCAGCTTTTGGGTGGGAGGAGACACCGGGGAGCTGTTTTTT,CASSFWVGGDTGELFF
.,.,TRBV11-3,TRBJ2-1,TGTGCCAGCAGCTTAGACGGCGAAGGGCAGTTCTTC,CASSLDGEGQFF
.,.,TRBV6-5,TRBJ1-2,TGTGCCAGCAGTTACTCGATGACGGGGAACTATGGCTACACCTTC,CASSYSMTGNYGYTF
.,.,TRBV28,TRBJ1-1,TGTGCCAGCAGTTTAGGAAGTAGGCAGGGAGACAACACTGAAGCTTTCTTT,CASSLGSRQGDNTEAFF
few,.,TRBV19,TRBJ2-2,TGTGCCAGTAGTATGGGTACCGGGGAGCTGTTTTTT,CASSMGTGELFF
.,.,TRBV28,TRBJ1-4,TGTGCCAGCAGTCCCGGGACCGGGGGGACTAATGAAAAACTGTTTTTT,CASSPGTGGTNEKLFF
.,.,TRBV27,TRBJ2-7,TGTGCCAGCAGTTTCAGGCCAAGGTACGAGCAGTACTTC,CASSFRPRYEQYF
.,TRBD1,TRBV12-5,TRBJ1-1,TGTGCTAGTGGTTGGACAGGGAACACTGAAGCTTTCTTT,CASGWTGNTEAFF
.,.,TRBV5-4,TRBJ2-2,TGTGCCAGCAGCTTCCAAAGTACGAACACCGGGGAGCTGTTTTTT,CASSFQSTNTGELFF
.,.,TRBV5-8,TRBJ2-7,TGTGCCAGCAGCTTGGGTATAGCCTTCTACGAGCAGTACTTC,CASSLGIAFYEQYF
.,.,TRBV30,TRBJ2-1,TGTGCCTGGAGCCATCAAGTACGGGAATCCATTAATGAGCAGTTCTTC,CAWSHQVRESINEQFF
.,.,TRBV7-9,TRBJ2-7,TGTGCCAGCAGCTTAGGAGGCAGGTACTACGAGCAGTACTTC,CASSLGGRYYEQYF
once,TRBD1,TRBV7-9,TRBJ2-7,TGTGCCAGCAGCTTAGTCCTACAGGGGGCCAACTCCTACGAGCAGTACTTC,CASSLVLQGANSYEQYF
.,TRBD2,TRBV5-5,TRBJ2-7,TGTGCCAGCAGCTTGGAGCGCCTAGCGGCCTACGAGCAGTACTTC,CASSLERLAAYEQYF
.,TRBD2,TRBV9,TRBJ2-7,TGTGCCAGCAGCGGACGGACTAGCGGGAGCTACGAGCAGTACTTC,CASSGRTSGSYEQYF
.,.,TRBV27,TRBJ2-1,TGTGCCAGCAGTTTTGCCACGGGACCAAATGAGCAGTTCTTC,CASSFATGPNEQFF
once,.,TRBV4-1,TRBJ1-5,TGCGCCAGCAGCCAAGCTGGAAATCAGCCCCAGCATTTT,CASSQAGNQPQHF
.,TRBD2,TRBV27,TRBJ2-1,TGTGCCAGCAGTAGGAGCGGGGTGGATGAGCAGTTCTTC,CASSRSGVDEQFF
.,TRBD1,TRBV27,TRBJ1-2,TGTGCCAGGCGGGACAGGGAGGTGGAGGGCTACACCTTC,CARRDREVEGYTF
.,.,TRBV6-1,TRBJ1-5,TGTGCCAGCAGTGGCAGGGTTATGGTCAATCAGCCCCAGCATTTT,CASSGRVMVNQPQHF
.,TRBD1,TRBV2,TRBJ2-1,TGTGCCAGCAGTGGCTGGGACAGGGGGCTGGATGAGCAGTTCTTC,CASSGWDRGLDEQFF
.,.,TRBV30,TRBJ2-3,TGTGCCTCCCCCCCAAAGACAGGCCATACGCAGTATTTT,CASPPKTGHTQYF